The rows below give T cell receptor beta chains drawn from one sample of a study of neoadjuvant anti-PD-1 for oral cavity cancer. Here immunoSEQ multiplex PCR was the method, and the copy in TCRdb shows in-frame clones only, minus some. The sample records approximately 13,000 clones, just under 75% being singletons. The source was PBMCs, collected after nivolumab (anti-PD-1) treatment. These receptors were obtained from a person aged 35 to 85 with oral cavity squamous cell carcinoma. CDR3s include the opening cysteine and the closing phenylalanine or tryptophan. D genes are given only for firm matches. Some rows have no size entry. The others give once, few or many, or a class for an expanded clone.

D: .
V: TRBV19
size: .
J: TRBJ1-1
DNA: TGTGCCAGTCGGGAGCAGGGTCTAGGTCGGAACACTGAAGCTTTCTTT
CDR3: CASREQGLGRNTEAFF

D: TRBD2
V: TRBV11-3
size: once
J: TRBJ2-3
DNA: TGTGCCAGCAGCTTAGGGGAGGGCCGACTAAACCTTAACACAGATACGCAGTATTTT
CDR3: CASSLGEGRLNLNTDTQYF

D: TRBD2
V: TRBV5-1
size: .
J: TRBJ2-1
DNA: TGCGCCAGCAGCCCCTGGGGACTAGAAGCTGATGAGCAGTTCTTC
CDR3: CASSPWGLEADEQFF

D: .
V: TRBV5-4
size: .
J: TRBJ2-1
DNA: TGTGCCAGCAGTAATAGGACTACACAGGGGCAGTTCTTC
CDR3: CASSNRTTQGQFF

D: TRBD1
V: TRBV6-5
size: .
J: TRBJ2-7
DNA: TGTGCCAGCAGTGACACAGGGGTCGAGCAGTACTTC
CDR3: CASSDTGVEQYF

D: TRBD1
V: TRBV11-2
size: few
J: TRBJ1-2
DNA: TGTGCCAGCAGCTCCCGGGACAGCTCTAACTATGGCTACACCTTC
CDR3: CASSSRDSSNYGYTF

D: .
V: TRBV4-1
size: few
J: TRBJ2-1
DNA: TGCGCCAGCAGCCAAGATCTGACTTATAGCTCCTACAATGAGCAGTTCTTC
CDR3: CASSQDLTYSSYNEQFF

D: TRBD1
V: TRBV4-1
size: .
J: TRBJ1-1
DNA: TGCGCCAGCAGCCTCTCCCGGGGGACAGGGTTGACTGAAGCTTTCTTT
CDR3: CASSLSRGTGLTEAFF

D: .
V: TRBV10-3
size: .
J: TRBJ2-3
DNA: TGTGCCATCAGTGAGTCGACGGAGAGCACAGATACGCAGTATTTT
CDR3: CAISESTESTDTQYF

D: .
V: TRBV10-1
size: .
J: TRBJ2-7
DNA: TGCGCCAGCAGAAAACCAGGAATCTGCTACTTC
CDR3: CASRKPGICYF

D: TRBD2
V: TRBV6-5
size: .
J: TRBJ2-1
DNA: TGTGCCAGCAGTTACTCGACTAGCCCAAATGAGCAGTTCTTC
CDR3: CASSYSTSPNEQFF

D: .
V: TRBV7-9
size: .
J: TRBJ1-3
DNA: TGTGCCAGCAGCCGGGACGGAAGCTCTGGAAACACCATATATTTT
CDR3: CASSRDGSSGNTIYF

D: TRBD1
V: TRBV30
size: .
J: TRBJ1-1
DNA: TGTGCCTGGAGTGTAGGGGGCGGAGCAGGGGCTTTCTTT
CDR3: CAWSVGGGAGAFF

D: .
V: TRBV6-4
size: .
J: TRBJ1-5
DNA: TGTGCCAGCAGTGACCGGGGCCAGGCAAGCAATCAGCCCCAGCATTTT
CDR3: CASSDRGQASNQPQHF

D: .
V: TRBV6-5
size: .
J: TRBJ1-4
DNA: TGTGCCAGCAGTTACTCCGGGGGTGATGAAAAACTGTTTTTT
CDR3: CASSYSGGDEKLFF

D: TRBD1
V: TRBV29-1
size: .
J: TRBJ1-4
DNA: TGCAGCGTTGGACAGGGTAATGAAAAACTGTTTTTT
CDR3: CSVGQGNEKLFF

D: .
V: TRBV6-5
size: .
J: TRBJ2-5
DNA: TGTGCCAGCACCAAACAGGGCGGGGGAAAAGAGACCCAGTACTTC
CDR3: CASTKQGGGKETQYF

D: TRBD2
V: TRBV10-3
size: .
J: TRBJ2-1
DNA: TGTGCCACCAAAGAGGGACTAGCGGGAGTGGATGAGCAGTTCTTC
CDR3: CATKEGLAGVDEQFF

D: .
V: TRBV7-8
size: .
J: TRBJ1-1
DNA: TGTGCCAGCAGCTTACTGTGGACTGAAGCTTTCTTT
CDR3: CASSLLWTEAFF

D: .
V: TRBV7-3
size: .
J: TRBJ2-3
DNA: TGTGCCAGCAGCCCCGGATCCCTCGCAGATACGCAGTATTTT
CDR3: CASSPGSLADTQYF

D: .
V: TRBV6-1
size: .
J: TRBJ2-7
DNA: TGTGCCAGCACGACCACAGGGATCTCCTACGGGCAGTACTTC
CDR3: CASTTTGISYGQYF

D: .
V: TRBV6-1
size: .
J: TRBJ1-2
DNA: TGTGCCAGCATACCGGGGGTCGGCGGCTACACCTTC
CDR3: CASIPGVGGYTF

D: TRBD2
V: TRBV9
size: .
J: TRBJ2-3
DNA: TGTGCCAGCAGCGTAGGGGGCGGGAGGGCTAGCACAGATACGCAGTATTTT
CDR3: CASSVGGGRASTDTQYF

D: TRBD1
V: TRBV9
size: .
J: TRBJ2-7
DNA: TGTGCCAGCAGCCTAGAGAGACAGGGCTCCTACGAGCAGTACTTC
CDR3: CASSLERQGSYEQYF

D: .
V: TRBV25-1
size: medium-sized
J: TRBJ2-7
DNA: TGTGCCAGCAGTGAAATAGGGGCGAACGAGCAGTACTTC
CDR3: CASSEIGANEQYF

D: .
V: TRBV27
size: .
J: TRBJ1-5
DNA: TGTGCCAGCGGCAAGAGCAATCAGCCCCAGCATTTT
CDR3: CASGKSNQPQHF

D: .
V: TRBV30
size: .
J: TRBJ1-1
DNA: TGTGCCTGGGGAAAGACATACGGCACTGAAGCTTTCTTT
CDR3: CAWGKTYGTEAFF

D: TRBD2
V: TRBV6-5
size: .
J: TRBJ2-3
DNA: TGTGCCAGCAGCCGACTAGCGGGAGGGTCCGATACGCAGTATTTT
CDR3: CASSRLAGGSDTQYF

D: .
V: TRBV5-1
size: few
J: TRBJ1-3
DNA: TGCGCCAGCAGTCGAGGAGGGAAGAACTCTGGAAACACCATATATTTT
CDR3: CASSRGGKNSGNTIYF

D: .
V: TRBV5-1
size: .
J: TRBJ1-2
DNA: TGCGCCAGCAGCTTCCAACCGGGCTATGGCTACACCTTC
CDR3: CASSFQPGYGYTF

D: .
V: TRBV6-6
size: .
J: TRBJ2-7
DNA: TGTGCCAGCGACCAGGGCGGGGATTACGAGCAGTACTTC
CDR3: CASDQGGDYEQYF

D: TRBD2
V: TRBV2
size: few
J: TRBJ2-7
DNA: TGTGCCAGCAGTGAGCAGCGGGAGTACGAGCAGTACTTC
CDR3: CASSEQREYEQYF

D: .
V: TRBV6-5
size: .
J: TRBJ2-3
DNA: TGTGCCAGCAGTTACTTGGGTACAGATACGCAGTATTTT
CDR3: CASSYLGTDTQYF

D: .
V: TRBV5-4
size: .
J: TRBJ2-2
DNA: TGTGCCAGCAGCTTGCAGGGGCGCGACACCGGGGAGCTGTTTTTT
CDR3: CASSLQGRDTGELFF

D: TRBD1
V: TRBV2
size: .
J: TRBJ1-3
DNA: TGTGCCAGCAGTGAAGGACAGGGTGCGGCGTACACCATATATTTT
CDR3: CASSEGQGAAYTIYF

D: .
V: TRBV6-1
size: .
J: TRBJ2-7
DNA: TGTGCCAGCACCCGAAGGGGGTTGGGATACGAGCAGTACTTC
CDR3: CASTRRGLGYEQYF

D: .
V: TRBV19
size: .
J: TRBJ1-1
DNA: TGTGCCAGTTCGCCAGGAATGAACACTGAAGCTTTCTTT
CDR3: CASSPGMNTEAFF

D: TRBD2
V: TRBV11-2
size: .
J: TRBJ2-7
DNA: TGTGCCAGCAGCCCAAGCGGGAGTTGGTTAGACGAGCAGTACTTC
CDR3: CASSPSGSWLDEQYF

D: .
V: TRBV19
size: .
J: TRBJ1-1
DNA: TGTGCCAGTAGTATAATCCAGGGGGAAGCTTTCTTT
CDR3: CASSIIQGEAFF

D: TRBD2
V: TRBV5-1
size: once
J: TRBJ2-1
DNA: TGCGCCAGCAGTTCTAGCGGGAGTGTCTCCTACAATGAGCAGTTCTTC
CDR3: CASSSSGSVSYNEQFF

D: TRBD2
V: TRBV6-5
size: .
J: TRBJ2-1
DNA: TGTGCCAGCAGCTTCCTAGCGGGAGACGGTGAGCAGTTCTTC
CDR3: CASSFLAGDGEQFF

D: .
V: TRBV6-6
size: .
J: TRBJ1-2
DNA: TGTGCCAGCAGTTACTCGGACACTAACTATGGCTACACCTTC
CDR3: CASSYSDTNYGYTF

D: .
V: TRBV28
size: few
J: TRBJ2-7
DNA: TGTGCCAGCAGCTCAGAGGGAGGAGAGGCCCCCTACGAGCAGTACTTC
CDR3: CASSSEGGEAPYEQYF

D: .
V: TRBV21-1
size: .
J: TRBJ2-1
DNA: TGTGCCAGCAGCCCTCGGGACTCCTCCTCCTACAATGAGCAGTTCTTC
CDR3: CASSPRDSSSYNEQFF

D: .
V: TRBV5-6
size: once
J: TRBJ1-4
DNA: TGTGCCAGCAGCTTTACAGGGCCAAATGAAAAACTGTTTTTT
CDR3: CASSFTGPNEKLFF

D: .
V: TRBV5-1
size: .
J: TRBJ2-7
DNA: TGCGCCAGCAGCCCTACTGCGGACAGCCCTGCGGGGCAGTACTTC
CDR3: CASSPTADSPAGQYF

D: TRBD1
V: TRBV7-9
size: .
J: TRBJ2-7
DNA: TGTGCCAGCAGCTCCCTAAGGAGACAGGGAGACTACGAGCAGTACTTC
CDR3: CASSSLRRQGDYEQYF

D: .
V: TRBV5-4
size: .
J: TRBJ2-7
DNA: TGTGCCAGCAGGGGGGACGACTACGAGCAGTACTTC
CDR3: CASRGDDYEQYF

D: .
V: TRBV5-1
size: .
J: TRBJ2-1
DNA: TGCGCCAGCAGCTTAGCGGACAAAGGCAATGAGCAGTTCTTC
CDR3: CASSLADKGNEQFF

D: .
V: TRBV2
size: .
J: TRBJ1-1
DNA: TGTGCCAGCAGTCTTGGGGGGAACACTGAAGCTTTCTTT
CDR3: CASSLGGNTEAFF

D: .
V: TRBV10-3
size: .
J: TRBJ1-3
DNA: TGTGCCATACTGTGGAGCTCTGGAAACACCATATATTTT
CDR3: CAILWSSGNTIYF

D: TRBD1
V: TRBV7-8
size: .
J: TRBJ1-1
DNA: TGTGCCAGCAGCTTTAGTGGGACAGTGAACACTGAAGCTTTCTTT
CDR3: CASSFSGTVNTEAFF

D: TRBD2
V: TRBV28
size: .
J: TRBJ2-5
DNA: TGTGCCAGCAGCTTGGGACTAGCCGGGACCCAGTACTTC
CDR3: CASSLGLAGTQYF